Listed here are 25 T cell receptor beta chains from one sample, sequenced in a study of cytomegalovirus exposure and HLA in healthy donors. The primer mix had 60 Vbeta and 13 Jbeta primers. The protocol was immunoSEQ multiplex PCR, while the TCRdb copy is restricted to in-frame clones and leaves out a portion. Found here are fewer than 95,000 clones; the top ten clones hold around 5%. The material sequenced was PBMCs. Receptor source: a woman in her thirties or forties in good health and CMV-seropositive.

The chain combines TRBV5-1 with TRBJ2-3, with D maybe TRBD1 (6 bases). CDR3 size: 15 residues. The germline V gene has CDR1 SGHRS and CDR2 YFSETQ. Between the trimmed V and J ends, which lost 4 bases and 3 bases, there was a span of 15 bases. In DNA, the CDR3 is TGCGCCAGCAGCCTAGGACAGCCCGTGACAGATACGCAGTATTTT. It translates to CASSLGQPVTDTQYF.

The chain recombines TRBV5-1 with TRBJ2-1; 8 bases are a match to TRBD1. The V gene end was trimmed by 4 bases and the J gene end by 7 bases; junction bases not matched to a gene: 10. Germline CDR1 and CDR2: SGHRS and YFSETQ. The CDR3 extends over 15 amino acids. For the CDR3, the DNA is TGCGCCAGCAGCCGACAGGGGACCTGGGAGAATGAGCAGTTCTTC. It yields the protein CASSRQGTWENEQFF.

This chain uses TRBV5-4 with TRBJ2-2, with 9 bases lining up with TRBD1. Germline V gives CDR1 SGHNT, CDR2 YYREEE (reference sequence). The CDR3 is 15 amino acids. V trimming: 3 bases; J trimming: 7 bases; junction bases outside the gene matches: 7. The CDR3, as DNA: TGTGCCAGCAGCTCAAGGACAGGGGCTAGCGGGGAGCTGTTTTTT. Protein product: CASSSRTGASGELFF.

The gene calls are TRBV7-9 and TRBJ2-7; 8 bases map to TRBD1. The length of the CDR3 is 15 residues. Losses at the gene ends were 3 bases for V and 0 bases for J; bases not matched to a gene: 4. Germline CDR1 and CDR2: SEHNR and FQNEAQ (reference sequence). The CDR3 reads CASSLGTGSSYEQYF. The CDR3 region has the DNA TGTGCCAGCAGCTTGGGGACAGGCAGCTCCTACGAGCAGTACTTC.

The chain recombines TRBV11-2 with TRBJ1-3; D unresolved. This CDR3 is built from 14 residues. Germline loops: CDR1 SGHAT, CDR2 FQNNGV. V gave up 0 bases and J gave up 0 bases, with 3 bases separating them. In DNA, the CDR3 is TGTGCCAGCAGCTTAGATAACTCTGGAAACACCATATATTTT. It is translated as CASSLDNSGNTIYF.

This chain connects TRBV6-1 to TRBJ2-3; 8 nucleotides agree with TRBD2. V lost 7 bases to trimming and J lost 3 bases; unmatched junction nucleotides: 3. Germline V CDR1 and CDR2: MNHNS, SASEGT. The CDR3 totals 13 residues. As DNA, the CDR3 is TGTGCCAGCACCGAGCGGGAGACAGATACGCAGTATTTT. Amino acid sequence: CASTERETDTQYF.

The rearrangement joins TRBV27 to TRBJ2-7; 7 nucleotides match TRBD1. Trimming took 5 bases from V and 3 from J; bases not matched to a gene: 10. The CDR3 loop spans 15 amino acids. CDR1 is MNHEY, CDR2 SMNVEV, per germline (reference sequence). The DNA for the CDR3 is TGTGCCAGCAGTCCGGGCCGGGACAGAGACTACGAGCAGTACTTC. Its translation is CASSPGRDRDYEQYF.

The chain joins TRBV28 to TRBJ2-7; tentative D call: TRBD2 (6 bases). Germline V lookup: CDR1 MDHEN, CDR2 SYDVKM. The ends were cut back, 5 bases at V and 2 bases at J, with 16 bases in the middle. This CDR3 region has 15 residues. This chain's CDR3 is CASSGPAGGAYEQYF. CDR3 sequence (DNA): TGTGCCAGCAGTGGGCCGGCCGGGGGAGCCTACGAGCAGTACTTC.

The chain uses TRBV5-4 and TRBJ2-2; 11 bases line up with TRBD1. V dropped 6 bases and J dropped 7; count of bases not matched to a gene: 8. This CDR3 region has 15 residues. The germline V gene encodes CDR1 SGHNT and CDR2 YYREEE (reference sequence). DNA for the CDR3: TGTGCCAGCACGCCCGGACAGGGGGCCATCGGGGAGCTGTTTTTT. Its protein product is CASTPGQGAIGELFF.

The J gene is TRBJ1-6, the V gene TRBV30; a weak D match, TRBD1 (5 bases). The V gene lost 0 bases and the J gene lost 7 bases, with 10 bases spanning the gap. This CDR3 spans 14 amino acids. CDR1 is GTSNPN and CDR2 is SVGIG in the germline V gene (reference sequence). CDR3 DNA: TGTGCCTGGAGTGTAAGACGGGGGAATTCACCCCTCCACTTT. It translates to CAWSVRRGNSPLHF.

This chain connects TRBV2 to TRBJ1-2, with 9 bases fitting TRBD1. The length of the CDR3 is 15 residues. Germline values: CDR1 SNHLY, CDR2 FYNNEI. J was trimmed by 3 bases and V by 1 base; bases with no gene match: 3. In nucleotides, the CDR3 is TGTGCCAGCAGTGAAGGGGACAGGGCATACTATGGCTACACCTTC. It is translated as CASSEGDRAYYGYTF.

V is TRBV5-1 and J is TRBJ2-3, with unresolved D. From germline, CDR1 is SGHRS and CDR2 YFSETQ. Trimming left V 0 bases short and J 2 bases short, with 7 bases between. This CDR3 spans 14 amino acids. In nucleotides, the CDR3 is TGCGCCAGCAGCTTGGGCACTTACACAGATACGCAGTATTTT. The encoded protein is CASSLGTYTDTQYF. Filled out from reference TRBV5-1 and TRBJ2-3, the complete variable domain reads KAGVTQTPRYLIKTRGQQVTLSCSPISGHRSVSWYQQTPGQGLQFLFEYFSETQRNKGNFPGRFSGRQFSNSRSEMNVSTLELGDSALYLCASSLGTYTDTQYFGPGTRLTVL.

The V gene is TRBV10-3, the J gene TRBJ1-2; D remains unclear. The V gene's germline CDR1 is ENHRY and CDR2 SYGVKD. The length of the CDR3 is 16 residues. Trimming removed 4 bases at V and 0 bases at J, with 15 bases between. The CDR3 sequence: CAISAPLTTANYGYTF. The CDR3 DNA reads as TGTGCCATCAGTGCCCCTTTGACAACGGCTAACTATGGCTACACCTTC.

The chain uses TRBV9 and TRBJ2-5; 8 bases are a match to TRBD2. Trimming cost V 6 bases and J 2 bases; bases outside gene matches: 9. The CDR3 length is 15 residues. The germline V gene has CDR1 SGDLS and CDR2 YYNGEE. The CDR3 protein is CASKPGLGLQETQYF. In DNA, the CDR3 is TGTGCCAGCAAGCCGGGACTAGGGTTACAAGAGACCCAGTACTTC. Complete variable domain (other parts from reference TRBV9 and TRBJ2-5): DSGVTQTPKHLITATGQRVTLRCSPRSGDLSVYWYQQSLDQGLQFLIQYYNGEERAKGNILERFSAQQFPDLHSELNLSSLELGDSALYFCASKPGLGLQETQYFGPGTRLLVL.

The chain couples TRBV6-7 to TRBJ2-1, with 7 bases lining up with TRBD1. TRBV6-7 carries the ORF label, with uncertain function. The CDR3 contains 18 residues. Germline trimming cut 5 bases from V and 0 bases from J; bases unmatched to any gene: 13. Written as DNA, the CDR3 is TGTGCCAGCAGTCCCCGGGACAGCCCAATGAGCTCCTACAATGAGCAGTTCTTC. Translation gives CASSPRDSPMSSYNEQFF.

V is TRBV7-2 and J is TRBJ2-7; 7 nucleotides agree with TRBD2. V gave up 5 bases and J gave up 1 base; unmatched junction bases: 5. The CDR3 runs 14 residues. CDR1 SGHTA and CDR2 FQGNSA come from the germline V gene. CDR3 region: CASSPAGGSYEQYF. The CDR3 DNA reads TGTGCCAGCAGCCCCGCCGGGGGGTCCTACGAGCAGTACTTC.

J is TRBJ2-1 and V is TRBV28; 7 bases fit TRBD2. The CDR3 consists of 15 residues. Trimming took 7 bases from V and 5 from J; bases not matched to a gene: 11. In germline, CDR1 is MDHEN, CDR2 SYDVKM. The CDR3 DNA reads as TGTGCCAGCATTGAGTCGGGCGCGGGAGACAATGAGCAGTTCTTC. Amino acids: CASIESGAGDNEQFF.

The J gene is TRBJ1-5, the V gene TRBV12-1; no DNA check was done on the table's D call, TRBD1. TRBV12-1 is reported as a pseudogene. The CDR3 spans 17 residues. CDR3 bases: TGTGCCAGCAGCTTTCCAGGGAATGCCTATAGCAATCAGCCCCAGCATTTT. Its protein product is CASSFPGNAYSNQPQHF.

The chain uses TRBV5-6 and TRBJ1-4; 8 positions match TRBD1. The V and J ends lost 5 bases and 7 bases, in that order; junction bases with no gene match: 7. Germline CDR1 and CDR2: SGHDT and YYEEEE. The CDR3 contains 14 residues. The DNA of the CDR3 is TGTGCCAGCAGTCCGGGACAGGTGGGTGAAAAACTGTTTTTT. Its protein is CASSPGQVGEKLFF.

J is TRBJ1-2 and V is TRBV4-3; TRBD1 matches 7 bases. Germline CDR1 is LGHNA and CDR2 is YSLEER. This CDR3 has 15 amino acids. J was trimmed by 5 bases and V by 0 bases; bases with no gene match: 6. The CDR3 DNA sequence: TGCGCCAGCAGCCAAGATTACAGGGGCAAATATGGCTACACCTTC. Its translation is CASSQDYRGKYGYTF.

The chain couples TRBV5-5 to TRBJ1-1; TRBD1 matches at 8 bases. Unmatched junction bases numbered 8, after V lost 4 bases and J lost 0 bases. CDR1 is SGHKS, CDR2 YYEKEE, per germline (reference sequence). CDR3 length equals 16 residues. CDR3 DNA: TGTGCCAGCAGCACAGGACAGGGATATATGAACACTGAAGCTTTCTTT. Translating it yields CASSTGQGYMNTEAFF. Combining the CDR3 with reference TRBV5-5 and TRBJ1-1 gives the whole variable domain DAGVTQSPTHLIKTRGQQVTLRCSPISGHKSVSWYQQVLGQGPQFIFQYYEKEERGRGNFPDRFSARQFPNYSSELNVNALLLGDSALYLCASSTGQGYMNTEAFFGQGTRLTVV.

The V and J genes are TRBV7-9 and TRBJ1-3; D gene uncertain. Germline V gene lookup returns CDR1 SEHNR and CDR2 FQNEAQ (reference sequence). The V end was cut by 5 bases, the J end by 4 bases, with 12 bases between. The CDR3 consists of 14 residues. CDR3 DNA sequence: TGTGCCAGCAGCCCAATAAGTGAGGGAAACACCATATATTTT. Amino acids: CASSPISEGNTIYF. Filled out from reference TRBV7-9 and TRBJ1-3, the complete variable domain reads DTGVSQNPRHKITKRGQNVTFRCDPISEHNRLYWYRQTLGQGPEFLTYFQNEAQLEKSRLLSDRFSAERPKGSFSTLEIQRTEQGDSAMYLCASSPISEGNTIYFGEGSWLTVV.

The CDR3 DNA reads TGCAGCGTTGAAGCTCTGAGACAGAACACTGAAGCTTTCTTT. Residues: CSVEALRQNTEAFF. The rearrangement links TRBV29-1 to TRBJ1-1; D gene uncertain. Germline V gene lookup returns CDR1 SQVTM and CDR2 ANQGSEA. V was shortened by 1 base and J by 1 base, with 10 bases between the two germline ends. The CDR3 extends over 14 amino acids.

V gene TRBV19 combines with J gene TRBJ1-4, with D perhaps matching TRBD1 (5 bases). Looked up from germline, CDR1 is LNHDA and CDR2 is SQIVND (reference sequence). The CDR3 has 13 amino acids. V was cut by 4 bases and J by 8 bases, with 11 bases left in between. The CDR3 coding sequence is TGTGCCAGTAGTACAGGGATTGGGGAAAAACTGTTTTTT. Translating it yields CASSTGIGEKLFF.

V usage is TRBV10-1 and J usage is TRBJ2-2, with D possibly matching TRBD1 (6 bases). Germline V gives CDR1 WNHNN, CDR2 SYGVQD (reference sequence). The V gene lost 7 bases and the J gene lost 5 bases, with 17 bases spanning the gap. The CDR3 sequence is 15 residues long. The CDR3 DNA reads TGCGCCAGCACCACTTACGGACAGCTAACCGGGGAGCTGTTTTTT. It encodes CASTTYGQLTGELFF.